A selection of T cell receptor beta chains follows, all from one sample in a study of blood T cells in healthy people across ages. TCRdb independently ran MiXCR on the 5' RACE reads; one entry per CDR3 protein. This table has about 670,000 distinct CDR3 sequences, 40% to 45% appearing once. Sequencing was carried out using blood. The source of these receptors is a man at least 80 years old in good health. Both conserved end residues are part of each CDR3.

.,TRBV14,CASAMIRETQYF
TRBJ2-5,TRBV7-2,CASSPTQSDRIVYF
TRBJ1-5,TRBV6-2/TRBV6-3,CASRTIEGDNQPQHF
TRBJ2-3,TRBV12-3/TRBV12-4,CASNPRGFGDTQYF
TRBJ2-1,TRBV7-9,CASSLAANNEQFF
TRBJ2-7,TRBV3-1,CASSQGSGGRSYEQYF
TRBJ1-2,TRBV7-2,CASSLVTKGYTF
TRBJ2-3,TRBV9,CASSGVGATQYF
TRBJ2-5,TRBV12-3/TRBV12-4,CASSLQGHGETQYF
TRBJ2-7,TRBV20-1,CSAGAAPYEQYF
TRBJ2-7,TRBV15,CATSRDERASYEQYF
TRBJ2-1,TRBV20-1,CSARDEAGGRYNEQFF
TRBJ2-3,TRBV27,CASSLFWTSGAPADTQYF
.,TRBV28,CASSLGTRNRVSEQYF
TRBJ2-7,TRBV6-2/TRBV6-3,CASSHGATNRGETRYF
TRBJ1-6,TRBV20-1,CSALRSGGNSPLHF
TRBJ2-1,TRBV20-1,CSGGGGNYNEQFF
TRBJ2-1,TRBV28,CASRRSGTGNNEQFF
TRBJ2-1,TRBV12-3/TRBV12-4,CASRQRQQGGNEQFF
TRBJ2-3,TRBV6-2/TRBV6-3,CASSYGSRADTQYF
TRBJ2-3,TRBV7-9,CASSFLAGDLMSTDTQYF
TRBJ2-4,TRBV5-1,CASSYTTGGLENIQYF
TRBJ2-7,TRBV4-1,CASRRTEQYMSEQYF
TRBJ2-5,TRBV7-2,CASSPWTSGGEETQYF
TRBJ2-1,TRBV10-2,CASRETSRSYNEQFF
TRBJ2-7,TRBV20-1,CSARFAGGPHEQYF
TRBJ2-7,TRBV12-5,CASGSSGGTYEQYF
TRBJ1-4,TRBV4-3,CASSQGQGGVLNEKLFF
TRBJ2-1,TRBV20-1,CSARLAGAYNEQFF
TRBJ2-7,TRBV5-1,CASSLAGTSGSRVVDEQYF
TRBJ2-6,TRBV7-7,CATTRGGSNSGANVLTF
TRBJ2-7,TRBV15,CATRTGTSSYEQYF
TRBJ2-7,TRBV6-2/TRBV6-3,CASRWTGSYEQYF
TRBJ2-7,TRBV12-3/TRBV12-4,CASSRQQGIYEQYF
TRBJ1-2,TRBV4-3,CASSPGRGGYGYTF
TRBJ1-5,TRBV4-2,CASSPGGGSQPQHF
TRBJ2-5,TRBV7-2,CASSFLGQGETQYF
TRBJ1-2,TRBV20-1,CSARDPTRTYGYTF
TRBJ2-3,TRBV20-1,CSARDLSTATDTQYF
TRBJ1-5,TRBV27,CASSLTVFNQPQHF
.,TRBV28,CASRDGGDHNEQYF
TRBJ2-1,TRBV7-2,CASSLRDLGVNEQFF